The next 17 T cell receptor beta chains were all read from a single sample in a study of OX40 agonist ivuxolimab in advanced cancers. Sequenced by immunoSEQ multiplex PCR; TCRdb stores in-frame clones only, minus some. The sample holds 50,000 to 65,000 clones, around four fifths seen once. The source was CD4+ or CD8+ T cells sorted from blood, collected in a trial of the OX40 agonist ivuxolimab. The origin of the receptors is an adult with an advanced solid tumor such as melanoma, head and neck, liver or kidney cancer.

The chain carries TRBV5-4 and TRBJ2-7, with TRBD1 identical over 7 bases. Germline CDR1 reads SGHNT; CDR2 reads YYREEE (reference sequence). The junction had 7 bases not matched to a gene; V was cut back by 0 bases and J by 1 base. The CDR3 has 16 residues. CDR3 DNA sequence: TGTGCCAGCAGCTTGGTTGACAGGGAAGGGTCCTACGAGCAGTACTTC. The encoded protein is CASSLVDREGSYEQYF. Full variable domain (outside the CDR3, taken from reference TRBV5-4 and TRBJ2-7): ETGVTQSPTHLIKTRGQQVTLRCSSQSGHNTVSWYQQALGQGPQFIFQYYREEENGRGNFPPRFSGLQFPNYSSELNVNALELDDSALYLCASSLVDREGSYEQYFGPGTRLTVT.

The chain couples TRBV2 to TRBJ2-7; D is unclear. V lost 1 base to trimming and J lost 5 bases, with 15 bases between them. Germline V gene sequence: CDR1 SNHLY, CDR2 FYNNEI. The CDR3 length is 15 residues. CDR3 sequence (DNA): TGTGCCAGCAGTGAAGGTTCCCCTCAGTGGGACGAGCAGTACTTC. It is translated as CASSEGSPQWDEQYF.

V is TRBV11-1 and J is TRBJ2-3, with D hard to call. V dropped 4 bases and J dropped 2 bases, with 7 bases sitting between them. Germline values: CDR1 SGHAT, CDR2 FQDESV (reference sequence). This CDR3 has 13 residues. The CDR3 loop is CASSWTDTDTQYF. The CDR3 bases are TGTGCCAGCAGCTGGACGGACACAGATACGCAGTATTTT.

The chain employs TRBV30 and TRBJ1-1; TRBD1 matches 7 bases. The CDR3 totals 15 residues. J gave up 0 bases and V 0 bases, and 4 bases lay outside the gene matches. Germline CDR1 is GTSNPN and CDR2 is SVGIG (reference sequence). The CDR3 here is CAWSVITGVNTEAFF. In DNA form, the CDR3 reads TGTGCCTGGAGTGTCATCACAGGGGTGAACACTGAAGCTTTCTTT. The full variable domain, completed using reference TRBV30 and TRBJ1-1, is SQTIHQWPATLVQPVGSPLSLECTVEGTSNPNLYWYRQAAGRGLQLLFYSVGIGQISSEVPQNLSASRPQDRQFILSSKKLLLSDSGFYLCAWSVITGVNTEAFFGQGTRLTVV.

The CDR3 DNA reads as TGCACCAGCAGACTCCGACTAGCGGGCGAGCAGTACTTC. Translating it yields CTSRLRLAGEQYF. The chain recombines TRBV1 with TRBJ2-7; the DNA was not used to check the table's D call, TRBD2. TRBV1 is reported as a pseudogene. The CDR3 length is 13 residues.

This chain links TRBV18 with TRBJ2-4; D is tentatively TRBD1 or TRBD2 (5 bases each). There are 16 residues in the CDR3. Deletions cut 5 bases from V and 0 bases from J, with 14 bases between. The V gene's germline CDR1 is KGHSH and CDR2 LQKENI. The CDR3 sequence is CASSAGLQGAKNIQYF. The CDR3, as DNA: TGTGCCAGCTCAGCGGGCCTTCAGGGAGCCAAAAACATTCAGTACTTC.

This rearrangement joins TRBV18 to TRBJ1-4; D is perhaps TRBD1 (6 bases). CDR1 and CDR2 (germline): KGHSH, LQKENI. V was pared by 6 bases and J by 4 bases, with 12 bases between. CDR3 length: 14 residues. DNA of the CDR3: TGTGCCAGCTCCACAGGGCTCATTAATGAAAAACTGTTTTTT. Its translation: CASSTGLINEKLFF.

The chain carries TRBV19 and TRBJ1-1; 9 bases agree with TRBD1. This CDR3 is built from 14 residues. Unmatched junction bases numbered 9, after V lost 7 bases and J lost 6 bases. Germline CDR1 LNHDA, CDR2 SQIVND (reference sequence). CDR3 DNA sequence: TGTGCCAGTAATACTCGGACAGGGGATTCTGAAGCTTTCTTT. Amino acids: CASNTRTGDSEAFF.

The rearrangement links TRBV15 to TRBJ1-1; no firm D call. Germline V gene sequence: CDR1 LNHNV, CDR2 YYDKDF (reference sequence). CDR3 size: 18 residues. Trimming stripped 3 bases from V and 1 base from J, with 21 bases between. Here the CDR3 DNA reads TGTGCCACCAGCAGTCAGGTGGGATTCCTACTTACGAACACTGAAGCTTTCTTT. This codes for CATSSQVGFLLTNTEAFF. Combining the CDR3 with reference TRBV15 and TRBJ1-1 gives the whole variable domain DAMVIQNPRYQVTQFGKPVTLSCSQTLNHNVMYWYQQKSSQAPKLLFHYYDKDFNNEADTPDNFQSRRPNTSFCFLDIRSPGLGDTAMYLCATSSQVGFLLTNTEAFFGQGTRLTVV.

This sequence joins TRBV2 and TRBJ2-5, with TRBD2 identical over 11 bases. Germline V gene sequence: CDR1 SNHLY, CDR2 FYNNEI. Germline trimming cut 4 bases from V and 2 bases from J; bases unmatched to any gene: 3. This CDR3 spans 15 amino acids. The CDR3 sequence is CASSALAGGQETQYF. CDR3 coding DNA: TGTGCCAGCAGTGCCCTAGCGGGGGGACAAGAGACCCAGTACTTC.

The V and J genes are TRBV4-1 and TRBJ1-2; no firm D call. CDR1 and CDR2 (germline): MGHRA, YSYEKL. Trimming took 0 bases from V and 2 from J, leaving 16 bases between them. CDR3 length: 17 amino acids. The CDR3 sequence: CASSQDRRSPGNYGYTF. The DNA for the CDR3 is TGCGCCAGCAGCCAAGATCGGAGGTCCCCGGGGAACTATGGCTACACCTTC.

V gene TRBV4-3 combines with J gene TRBJ1-5; no clear D. The germline V gene encodes CDR1 LGHNA and CDR2 YSLEER. The germline V and J ends were trimmed by 0 bases and 7 bases, with 13 bases remaining between them. The CDR3 has 15 amino acids. The CDR3 DNA is TGCGCCAGCAGCCAAGAAGCGATAGGCGGCCAGCCCCAGCATTTT. Translating it yields CASSQEAIGGQPQHF.

The chain joins TRBV7-8 to TRBJ2-1; the D is unclear. Germline V gene data show CDR1 as SGHVS and CDR2 as FQNEAQ. With 4 bases removed from V and 6 bases from J, the gap between germline ends came to 13 bases. The CDR3 extends over 14 amino acids. The CDR3, as DNA: TGTGCCAGCAGCTCAACCCGGGTAGGCAATGAGCAGTTCTTC. As protein: CASSSTRVGNEQFF.

The chain uses TRBV4-2 and TRBJ2-2; 14 nucleotides agree with TRBD2. The CDR3 spans 18 residues. Losses at the gene ends were 4 bases for V and 2 bases for J; bases not matched to a gene: 6. Germline V gene sequence: CDR1 LGHNA, CDR2 YNFKEQ. DNA for the CDR3: TGTGCCAGCAGCCCCCGACTAGCGGGAGGGCCAAACACCGGGGAGCTGTTTTTT. Protein product: CASSPRLAGGPNTGELFF.

This rearrangement joins TRBV27 to TRBJ1-5; D not certain. V dropped 7 bases and J dropped 7 bases, with 14 bases sitting between them. This CDR3 is built from 13 residues. From germline, CDR1 is MNHEY and CDR2 SMNVEV (reference sequence). CDR3 sequence: CASTKGIGQPQHF. The CDR3 DNA is TGTGCCAGCACTAAAGGTATTGGCCAGCCCCAGCATTTT.

The genes are TRBV6-6 and TRBJ2-7; D is possibly TRBD1 (7 bases). V shed 5 bases and J shed 7 bases, with 24 bases lying between them. The CDR3 length is 16 residues. Germline lookup yields CDR1 MNHNY and CDR2 SVGAGI (reference sequence). CDR3 in DNA: TGTGCCAGCAGTCAGAGGGACGGATCCAGGGGGAGGGAGCAGTACTTC. Its protein is CASSQRDGSRGREQYF.

Only one count was recorded for this clone. The CDR3 DNA reads as TGTGCCAGCACGGGGGATCATTGGGGCTACACCTTC. It translates to CASTGDHWGYTF. This chain links TRBV28 with TRBJ1-2; TRBD1 might be the D (5 bases). The CDR3 runs to 12 residues. Trimming stripped 7 bases from V and 8 bases from J, with 14 bases between. From germline, CDR1 is MDHEN and CDR2 SYDVKM.